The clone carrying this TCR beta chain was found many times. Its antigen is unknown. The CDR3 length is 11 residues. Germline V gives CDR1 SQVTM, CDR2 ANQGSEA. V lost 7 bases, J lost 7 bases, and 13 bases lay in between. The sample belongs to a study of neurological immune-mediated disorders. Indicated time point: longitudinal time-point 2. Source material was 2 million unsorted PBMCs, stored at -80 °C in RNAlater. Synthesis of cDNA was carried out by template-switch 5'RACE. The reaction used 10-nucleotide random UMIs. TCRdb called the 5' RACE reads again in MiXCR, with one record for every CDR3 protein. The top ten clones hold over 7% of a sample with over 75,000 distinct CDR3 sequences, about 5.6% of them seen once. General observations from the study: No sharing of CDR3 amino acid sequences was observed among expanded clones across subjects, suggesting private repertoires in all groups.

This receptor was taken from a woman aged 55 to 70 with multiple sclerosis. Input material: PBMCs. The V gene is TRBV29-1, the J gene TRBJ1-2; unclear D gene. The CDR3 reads CSAQAVLGYTF. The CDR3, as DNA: TGCAGCGCCCAGGCCGTACTTGGCTACACCTTC.